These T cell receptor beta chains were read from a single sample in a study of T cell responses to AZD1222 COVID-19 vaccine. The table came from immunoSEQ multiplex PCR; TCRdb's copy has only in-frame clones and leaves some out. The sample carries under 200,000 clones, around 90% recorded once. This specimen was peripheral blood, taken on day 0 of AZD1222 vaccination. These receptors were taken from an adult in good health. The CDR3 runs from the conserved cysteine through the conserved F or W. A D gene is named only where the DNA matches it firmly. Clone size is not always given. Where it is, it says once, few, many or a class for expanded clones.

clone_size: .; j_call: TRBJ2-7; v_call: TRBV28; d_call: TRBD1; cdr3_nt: TGTGCCAGCAGTTTACTGTCCAGGGGGCCATACGAGCAGTACTTC; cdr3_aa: CASSLLSRGPYEQYF
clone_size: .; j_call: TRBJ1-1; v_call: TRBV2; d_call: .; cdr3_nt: TGTGCCAGCAGTGACACGGCCACTGAAGCTTTCTTT; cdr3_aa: CASSDTATEAFF
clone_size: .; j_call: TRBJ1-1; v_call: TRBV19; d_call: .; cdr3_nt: TGTGCCAGTAGTCTGGGGGACGGAAATGAAGCTTTCTTT; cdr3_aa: CASSLGDGNEAFF
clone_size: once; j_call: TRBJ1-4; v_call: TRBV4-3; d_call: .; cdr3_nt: TGCGCCAGCAGCCAAGATCTATGGGTGTCTAATGAAAAACTGTTTTTT; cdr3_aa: CASSQDLWVSNEKLFF
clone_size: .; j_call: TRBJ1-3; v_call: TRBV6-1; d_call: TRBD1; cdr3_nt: TGTGCCAGCAGTGGGAGGGACAGCGGAAACACCATATATTTT; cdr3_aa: CASSGRDSGNTIYF
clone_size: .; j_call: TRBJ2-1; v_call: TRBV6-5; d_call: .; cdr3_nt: TGTGCCAGCAGTAGGGCAGACGGCTACAATGAGCAGTTCTTC; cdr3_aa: CASSRADGYNEQFF
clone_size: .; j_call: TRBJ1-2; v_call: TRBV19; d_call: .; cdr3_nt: TGTGCCACCGGGACTGACTCCCATTTCTATGGCTACACCTTC; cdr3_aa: CATGTDSHFYGYTF
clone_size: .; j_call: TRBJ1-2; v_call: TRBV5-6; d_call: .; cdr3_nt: TGTGCCAGCAGACCGGGGACTTATGGCTACACCTTC; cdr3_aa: CASRPGTYGYTF
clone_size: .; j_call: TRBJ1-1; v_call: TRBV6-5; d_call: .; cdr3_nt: TGTGCCAGCAGTACAAACAGGGTCAACACTGAAGCTTTCTTT; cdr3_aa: CASSTNRVNTEAFF
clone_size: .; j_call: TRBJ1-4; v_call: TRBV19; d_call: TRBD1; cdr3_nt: TGTGCCAGTAGTTGGTCCAGGGGGCTCGGTACTAATGAAAAACTGTTTTTT; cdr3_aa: CASSWSRGLGTNEKLFF
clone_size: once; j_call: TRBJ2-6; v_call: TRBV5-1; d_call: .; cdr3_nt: TGCGCCAGCAGCCCGGGAGCAGGGGCTGGGGCCAACGTCCTGACTTTC; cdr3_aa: CASSPGAGAGANVLTF
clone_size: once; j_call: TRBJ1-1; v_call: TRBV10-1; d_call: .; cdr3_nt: TGCGCCAGCAGACCTTCTGGAGGGTTGAACACTGAAGCTTTCTTT; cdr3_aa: CASRPSGGLNTEAFF
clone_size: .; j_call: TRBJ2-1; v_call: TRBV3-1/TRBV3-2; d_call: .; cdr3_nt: TGTGCCAGCAGCCCTTTAGGCGGGATCTCCTACAATGAGCAGTTCTTC; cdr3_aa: CASSPLGGISYNEQFF
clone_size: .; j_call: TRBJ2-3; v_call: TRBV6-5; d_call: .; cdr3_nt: TGTGCCAGCAGATCCCATAACACAGATACGCAGTATTTT; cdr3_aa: CASRSHNTDTQYF
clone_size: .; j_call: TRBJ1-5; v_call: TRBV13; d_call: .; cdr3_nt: TGTGCCAGCAGCTTAGGCCCCGATCAGCCCCAGCATTTT; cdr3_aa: CASSLGPDQPQHF
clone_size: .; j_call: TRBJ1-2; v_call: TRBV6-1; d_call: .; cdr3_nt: TGTGCCAGCAGCCCAGGGATCTATGGCTACACCTTC; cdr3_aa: CASSPGIYGYTF
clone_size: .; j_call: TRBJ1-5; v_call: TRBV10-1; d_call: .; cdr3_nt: TGCGCCAGCAGTTTATTCAATCAGCCCCAGCATTTT; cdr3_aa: CASSLFNQPQHF
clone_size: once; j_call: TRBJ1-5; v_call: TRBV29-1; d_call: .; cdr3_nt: TGCAGCGTTGAAGATGCGCCGAATCAGCCCCAGCATTTT; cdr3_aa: CSVEDAPNQPQHF
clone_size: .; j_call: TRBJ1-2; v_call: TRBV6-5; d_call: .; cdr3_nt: TGTGCCAGCAGTAACTCCGGGGCCTCACCCCGCGGCTACACCTTC; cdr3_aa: CASSNSGASPRGYTF
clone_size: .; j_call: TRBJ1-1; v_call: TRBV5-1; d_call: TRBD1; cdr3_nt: TGCGCCAGCACACAGGGGAGGCGGAACACTGAAGCTTTCTTT; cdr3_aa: CASTQGRRNTEAFF
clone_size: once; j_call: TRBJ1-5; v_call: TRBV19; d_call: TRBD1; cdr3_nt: TGTGCCAGTGACGGGGGACAGATTAGCAATCAGCCCCAGCATTTT; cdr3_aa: CASDGGQISNQPQHF
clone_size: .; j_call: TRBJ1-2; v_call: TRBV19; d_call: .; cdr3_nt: TGTGCCAGTATTGGAATCGGGGTTAACTATGGCTACACCTTC; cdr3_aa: CASIGIGVNYGYTF
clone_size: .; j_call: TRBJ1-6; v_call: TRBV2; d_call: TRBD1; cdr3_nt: TGTGCCAGCAGTATACCCTCGGGACAGAAGAATTCACCCCTCCACTTT; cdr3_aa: CASSIPSGQKNSPLHF
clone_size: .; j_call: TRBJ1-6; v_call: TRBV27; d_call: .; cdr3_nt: TGTGCCAGCAGAAAAGGGAAGGGACTCCTTAATTCACCCCTCCACTTT; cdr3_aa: CASRKGKGLLNSPLHF
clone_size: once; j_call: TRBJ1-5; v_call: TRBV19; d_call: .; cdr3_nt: TGTGCCAGTAGTGGGTTCACGGGAATTAATCAGCCCCAGCATTTT; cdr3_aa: CASSGFTGINQPQHF
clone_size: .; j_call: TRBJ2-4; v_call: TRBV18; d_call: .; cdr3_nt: TGTGCCAGCTCACCGCTTACTAGAGACATTCAGTACTTC; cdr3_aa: CASSPLTRDIQYF
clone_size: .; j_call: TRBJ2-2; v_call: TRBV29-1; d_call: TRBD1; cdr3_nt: TGCAGCGTTATAGAGGGGGCGATGGGGGAGCTGTTTTTT; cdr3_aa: CSVIEGAMGELFF
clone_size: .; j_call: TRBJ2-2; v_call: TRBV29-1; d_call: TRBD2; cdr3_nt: TGCAGCGTTCGGCTAGCGGGAGCGGGCGGGGAGCTGTTTTTT; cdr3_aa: CSVRLAGAGGELFF
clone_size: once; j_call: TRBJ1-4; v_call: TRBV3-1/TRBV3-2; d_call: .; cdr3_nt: TGTGCCAGCAGCCGACATAATGAAAAACTGTTTTTT; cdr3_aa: CASSRHNEKLFF
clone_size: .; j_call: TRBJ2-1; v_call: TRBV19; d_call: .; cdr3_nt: TGTGCCAGTAGTCCTGGTACGGGGGATGAGCAGTTCTTC; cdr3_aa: CASSPGTGDEQFF
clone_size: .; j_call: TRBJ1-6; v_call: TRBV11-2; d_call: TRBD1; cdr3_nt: TGTGCCAGCAGCCAAAGGACAGGGGGCGGCAATTCACCCCTCCACTTT; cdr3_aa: CASSQRTGGGNSPLHF
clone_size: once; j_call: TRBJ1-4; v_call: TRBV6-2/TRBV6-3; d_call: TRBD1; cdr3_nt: TGTGCCAGCAGCGGACAGGGGGTTAATGAAAAACTGTTTTTT; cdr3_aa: CASSGQGVNEKLFF
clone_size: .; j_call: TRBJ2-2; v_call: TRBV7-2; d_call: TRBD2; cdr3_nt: TGTGCCAGCAGCTTAGGGCTAGCGGGGGACACCGGGGAGCTGTTTTTT; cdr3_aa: CASSLGLAGDTGELFF
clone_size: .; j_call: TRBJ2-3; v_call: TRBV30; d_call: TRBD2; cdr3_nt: TGTGCCTGGACCCTCGGACTAGCCTACGCAGATACGCAGTATTTT; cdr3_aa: CAWTLGLAYADTQYF
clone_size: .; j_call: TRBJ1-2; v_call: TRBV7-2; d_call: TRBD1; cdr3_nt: TGTGCCAGCAGCTTAGCGGGACAGCTGAACTATGGCTACACCTTC; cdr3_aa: CASSLAGQLNYGYTF
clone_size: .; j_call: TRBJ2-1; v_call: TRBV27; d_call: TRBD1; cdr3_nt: TGTGCCAGCAGCCAAACCGGGACAGGGCTCTACAATGAGCAGTTCTTC; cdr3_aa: CASSQTGTGLYNEQFF
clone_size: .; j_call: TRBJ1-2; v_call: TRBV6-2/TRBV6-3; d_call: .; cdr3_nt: TGTGCCAGCAGTTACTCCGTCGGAGGCTACACCTTC; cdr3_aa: CASSYSVGGYTF
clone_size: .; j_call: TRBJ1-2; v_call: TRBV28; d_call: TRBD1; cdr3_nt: TGTGCCAGCAGTGGCGACAGGGCAACTACAAGCTATGGCTACACCTTC; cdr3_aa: CASSGDRATTSYGYTF
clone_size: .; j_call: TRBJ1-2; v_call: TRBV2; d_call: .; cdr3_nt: TGTGCCAGCAGTGTAACTCAGGGATATGGCTACACCTTC; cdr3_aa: CASSVTQGYGYTF
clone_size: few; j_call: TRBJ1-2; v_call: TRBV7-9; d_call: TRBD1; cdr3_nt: TGTGCCAGCTCCCTGGGACAGGCAAACTATGGCTACACCTTC; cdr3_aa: CASSLGQANYGYTF
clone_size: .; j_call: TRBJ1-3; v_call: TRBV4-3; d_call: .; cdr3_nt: TGCGCCAGCAGCCAAGAATTCACAGACTCTGGAAACACCATATATTTT; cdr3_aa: CASSQEFTDSGNTIYF
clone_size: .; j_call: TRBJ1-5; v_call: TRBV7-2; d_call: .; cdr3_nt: TGTGCCAGCAGCGCGGACAGTAGCAATCAGCCCCAGCATTTT; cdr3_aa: CASSADSSNQPQHF
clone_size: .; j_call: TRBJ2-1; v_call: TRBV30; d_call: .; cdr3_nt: TGTGCCTGGGAAAAAATGGTCTGGAGCTCCTACAATGAGCAGTTCTTC; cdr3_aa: CAWEKMVWSSYNEQFF
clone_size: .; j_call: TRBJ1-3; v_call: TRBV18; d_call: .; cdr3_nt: TGTGCCAGCTCCCCAGGGACGGGCCGAAACACCATATATTTT; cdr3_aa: CASSPGTGRNTIYF
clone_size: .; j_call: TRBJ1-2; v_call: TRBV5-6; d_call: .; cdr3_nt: TGTGCCAGCAGCTTTGGTGAACAGAGCAGGCTTACTAACTATGGCTACACCTTC; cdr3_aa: CASSFGEQSRLTNYGYTF
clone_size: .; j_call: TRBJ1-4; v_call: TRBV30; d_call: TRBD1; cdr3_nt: TGTGCCTGGGAAACCGGGACAGAGAATGAAAAACTGTTTTTT; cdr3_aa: CAWETGTENEKLFF
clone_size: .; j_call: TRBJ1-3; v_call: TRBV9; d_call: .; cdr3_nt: TGTGCCAGCAGCGTAGCGGGGCAGGGGTCTTCTGGAAACACCATATATTTT; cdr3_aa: CASSVAGQGSSGNTIYF
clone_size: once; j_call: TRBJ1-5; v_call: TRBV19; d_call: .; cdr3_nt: TGTGCCAGTAGCACACTATTACAGGGCCAACGGTCGCCCCAGCATTTT; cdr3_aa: CASSTLLQGQRSPQHF
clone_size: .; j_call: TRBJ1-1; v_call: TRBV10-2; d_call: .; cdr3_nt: TGCGCCAGCAGCTGGGGTAGGGAGTTGGACACTGAAGCTTTCTTT; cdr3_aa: CASSWGRELDTEAFF
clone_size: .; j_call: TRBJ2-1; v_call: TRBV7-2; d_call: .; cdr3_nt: TGTGCCAGCAGCTTAGGCAGGGGTAGTAAGGAGCAGTTCTTC; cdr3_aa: CASSLGRGSKEQFF
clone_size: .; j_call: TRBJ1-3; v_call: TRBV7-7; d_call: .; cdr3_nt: TGTGCTAGCAGCCCTAACCATATTTTGGGAAACACCATATATTTT; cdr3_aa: CASSPNHILGNTIYF
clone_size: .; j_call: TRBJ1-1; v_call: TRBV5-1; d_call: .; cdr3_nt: TGCGCCAGCAGCTTGCAGGGAGTTACTGAAGCTTTCTTT; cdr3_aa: CASSLQGVTEAFF
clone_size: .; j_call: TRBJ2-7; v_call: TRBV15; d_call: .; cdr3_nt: TGTGCCACCAGCAGAGATTCGGTTAGGGGTGCCTATGAGCAGTACTTC; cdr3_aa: CATSRDSVRGAYEQYF
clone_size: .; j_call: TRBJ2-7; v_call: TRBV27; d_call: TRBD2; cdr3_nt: TGTGCCAGCAGTTTATTAGCGGGGAATGAACCCTCCTACGAGCAGTACTTC; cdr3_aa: CASSLLAGNEPSYEQYF
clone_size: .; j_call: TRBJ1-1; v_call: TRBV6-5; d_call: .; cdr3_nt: TGTGCCAGCAGTTACTTTGACCAAGCTTTCTTT; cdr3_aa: CASSYFDQAFF
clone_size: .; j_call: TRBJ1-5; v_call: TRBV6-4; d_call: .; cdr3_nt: TGTGCCAGCAGCTCGGGGGCAAATCAGCCCCAGCATTTT; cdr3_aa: CASSSGANQPQHF
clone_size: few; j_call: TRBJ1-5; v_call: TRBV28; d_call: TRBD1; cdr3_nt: TGTGCCAGCAGCAGGGGGCCCCCTGATCAGCCCCAGCATTTT; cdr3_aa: CASSRGPPDQPQHF